This is a list of T cell receptor beta chains from one sample in a study of T cell responses to AZD1222 COVID-19 vaccine. Some clones are missing from TCRdb's copy, which holds only in-frame ones; the method was immunoSEQ multiplex PCR. The sample records around 130,000 clones, 80% to 90% being singletons. This specimen was peripheral blood, taken 28 days after the second AZD1222 dose. Source of these receptors: an adult who received the AZD1222 COVID-19 vaccine. CDR3s include the opening cysteine and the closing phenylalanine or tryptophan. D genes are given only for firm matches. Rows give clone size only sometimes, using once, few, many, or a class for an expanded clone.

CDR3nt: TGTGCCAGCAGCCGGACTAGCGGTTTACAAGAGACCCAGTACTTC; CDR3aa: CASSRTSGLQETQYF; abundance: .; d_gene: TRBD2; j_gene: TRBJ2-5; v_gene: TRBV6-5
CDR3nt: TGTGCCAGCTCACCCGGAGTTGCACAACTCCATTCTAACTATGGCTACACCTTC; CDR3aa: CASSPGVAQLHSNYGYTF; abundance: .; d_gene: .; j_gene: TRBJ1-2; v_gene: TRBV18
CDR3nt: TGTGCCAGCAGTGAAACGCGGGGTCAGCCCCAGCATTTT; CDR3aa: CASSETRGQPQHF; abundance: .; d_gene: .; j_gene: TRBJ1-5; v_gene: TRBV6-1
CDR3nt: TGTGCCAGCAGCTTACCCGGTACGCAGTATTTT; CDR3aa: CASSLPGTQYF; abundance: once; d_gene: .; j_gene: TRBJ2-3; v_gene: TRBV7-9
CDR3nt: TGTGCCAGCAGTTTACAGGGGGTTGGAGGCTACACCTTC; CDR3aa: CASSLQGVGGYTF; abundance: .; d_gene: TRBD1; j_gene: TRBJ1-2; v_gene: TRBV12-3/TRBV12-4
CDR3nt: TGCGCCAGCACCCCGACAGGCTCAGATACGCAGTATTTT; CDR3aa: CASTPTGSDTQYF; abundance: .; d_gene: .; j_gene: TRBJ2-3; v_gene: TRBV10-2
CDR3nt: TGTGCCAGTAGTTTTAGACAGGGGACTGAAGCTTTCTTT; CDR3aa: CASSFRQGTEAFF; abundance: .; d_gene: TRBD1; j_gene: TRBJ1-1; v_gene: TRBV19
CDR3nt: TGTGCCAGCAGCTTGGGGCCCGCAGGGAACACCGGGGAGCTGTTTTTT; CDR3aa: CASSLGPAGNTGELFF; abundance: .; d_gene: .; j_gene: TRBJ2-2; v_gene: TRBV7-6
CDR3nt: TGTGCCAGCAGTTTGGGGACGGGGGGGACCCAGTACTTC; CDR3aa: CASSLGTGGTQYF; abundance: .; d_gene: TRBD2; j_gene: TRBJ2-5; v_gene: TRBV12-3/TRBV12-4
CDR3nt: TGTGCCAGCAGTGAAATAACAACAGGGGCAGATACGCAGTATTTT; CDR3aa: CASSEITTGADTQYF; abundance: .; d_gene: TRBD1; j_gene: TRBJ2-3; v_gene: TRBV6-1
CDR3nt: TGTGCCAGCAGCTTGGGGAGTAGTGGATTTAGCAATCAGCCCCAGCATTTT; CDR3aa: CASSLGSSGFSNQPQHF; abundance: .; d_gene: .; j_gene: TRBJ1-5; v_gene: TRBV5-5
CDR3nt: TGTGCCAGCAGCCAAGATTTGAGGGGGCAGCCCCAGCATTTT; CDR3aa: CASSQDLRGQPQHF; abundance: .; d_gene: .; j_gene: TRBJ1-5; v_gene: TRBV16
CDR3nt: TGTGCCACCAGGACAGGGTGCCACTATGGCTACACCTTC; CDR3aa: CATRTGCHYGYTF; abundance: .; d_gene: TRBD1; j_gene: TRBJ1-2; v_gene: TRBV6-4
CDR3nt: TGTGCCAGCAGTGTGGGGGTCGTTCCGGATACGCAGTATTTT; CDR3aa: CASSVGVVPDTQYF; abundance: .; d_gene: .; j_gene: TRBJ2-3; v_gene: TRBV2
CDR3nt: TGTGCCAGCAGCTTAGGTATCGCCGGCGGGGGGAACACCATATATTTT; CDR3aa: CASSLGIAGGGNTIYF; abundance: .; d_gene: .; j_gene: TRBJ1-3; v_gene: TRBV7-6
CDR3nt: TGTGCCTGGAGTCCCCCGACAGCCGAAGCTTTCTTT; CDR3aa: CAWSPPTAEAFF; abundance: .; d_gene: .; j_gene: TRBJ1-1; v_gene: TRBV30
CDR3nt: TGCAGTGCTCTCAGGGTTCTCGAGCAGTACTTC; CDR3aa: CSALRVLEQYF; abundance: .; d_gene: .; j_gene: TRBJ2-7; v_gene: TRBV20-1
CDR3nt: TGTGCCAGCAGCCGAAACAGGGAGAGCAATCAGCCCCAGCATTTT; CDR3aa: CASSRNRESNQPQHF; abundance: few; d_gene: .; j_gene: TRBJ1-5; v_gene: TRBV6-5